These 7 T cell receptor beta chains share one sample of origin, sequenced in a study of blood T cell repertoires in COVID-19. Some clones are missing from TCRdb's copy, which holds only in-frame ones; the method was immunoSEQ multiplex PCR. The sample lists 200,000 or so clones, approximately 80% occurring once. Source material: peripheral blood. The receptors were sampled from an elderly woman with COVID-19, enrolled during active disease.

This chain joins TRBV5-1 and TRBJ2-1, with 9 bases matching TRBD1. The CDR3 loop spans 16 amino acids. Germline V gene lookup returns CDR1 SGHRS and CDR2 YFSETQ. The J segment lost 6 bases and the V segment lost 3 bases, leaving 10 bases of the junction unmatched. The CDR3 DNA reads as TGCGCCAGCAGCTGGTTGGCGGGACAGGGTGGCAATGAGCAGTTCTTC. This translates into CASSWLAGQGGNEQFF.

This sequence joins TRBV7-3 and TRBJ2-2; 9 bases are a match to TRBD2. Unmatched junction bases numbered 9, after V lost 8 bases and J lost 2 bases. The CDR3 extends over 16 amino acids. Germline-derived CDR1 and CDR2 are SGHTA and FQGTGA. The DNA of the CDR3 is TGTGCCAGCGCTTATTCAGCGGGGGGCAACACCGGGGAGCTGTTTTTT. Its protein product is CASAYSAGGNTGELFF.

The rearrangement links TRBV19 to TRBJ1-3; D ambiguous. This CDR3 has 16 residues. Germline CDR1 reads LNHDA; CDR2 reads SQIVND (reference sequence). Trimming stripped 2 bases from V and 0 bases from J, with 11 bases between. The CDR3 here is CASSILLFGSGNTIYF. The CDR3 nucleotides are TGTGCCAGTAGTATACTACTTTTCGGCTCTGGAAACACCATATATTTT.

This rearrangement joins TRBV4-2 to TRBJ2-2, with D uncertain. Germline lookup yields CDR1 LGHNA and CDR2 YNFKEQ. V was clipped by 0 bases and J by 6 bases, with 8 bases between them. The CDR3 has 14 residues. CDR3 sequence reads: CASSQDRVPGELFF. CDR3 coding DNA: TGTGCCAGCAGCCAAGATCGGGTCCCCGGGGAGCTGTTTTTT.

The chain couples TRBV6-2 or TRBV6-3 to TRBJ1-2, with unresolved D. V lost 4 bases, J lost 4 bases, and 31 bases lay in between. The CDR3 totals 20 residues. Germline V CDR1 and CDR2: MNHEY, SVGEGT. CDR3 protein: CASSSDTRWESPRLLYGYTF. CDR3 DNA sequence: TGTGCCAGCAGTTCCGATACGCGTTGGGAGTCTCCCCGGTTACTCTATGGCTACACCTTC.

J is TRBJ1-4 and V is TRBV7-8, with no clear D. The CDR3 is 15 amino acids. Germline V CDR1 and CDR2: SGHVS, FQNEAQ. With 5 bases removed from V and 5 bases from J, the gap between germline ends came to 15 bases. Here the CDR3 reads CASSDWSDQNEKLFF. CDR3 DNA: TGTGCCAGCAGCGACTGGTCCGATCAAAATGAAAAACTGTTTTTT.

The V and J genes are TRBV5-6 and TRBJ1-2, with 9 nucleotides matching TRBD1. CDR1 SGHDT and CDR2 YYEEEE come from the germline V gene. The CDR3 spans 15 residues. Trimming cost V 0 bases and J 2 bases; bases outside gene matches: 2. CDR3 nucleotide sequence: TGTGCCAGCAGCTTGGACAGGGGGCGAAACTATGGCTACACCTTC. Translation gives CASSLDRGRNYGYTF. Full variable domain (missing parts from reference TRBV5-6 and TRBJ1-2): DAGVTQSPTHLIKTRGQQVTLRCSPKSGHDTVSWYQQALGQGPQFIFQYYEEEERQRGNFPDRFSGHQFPNYSSELNVNALLLGDSALYLCASSLDRGRNYGYTFGSGTRLTVV.